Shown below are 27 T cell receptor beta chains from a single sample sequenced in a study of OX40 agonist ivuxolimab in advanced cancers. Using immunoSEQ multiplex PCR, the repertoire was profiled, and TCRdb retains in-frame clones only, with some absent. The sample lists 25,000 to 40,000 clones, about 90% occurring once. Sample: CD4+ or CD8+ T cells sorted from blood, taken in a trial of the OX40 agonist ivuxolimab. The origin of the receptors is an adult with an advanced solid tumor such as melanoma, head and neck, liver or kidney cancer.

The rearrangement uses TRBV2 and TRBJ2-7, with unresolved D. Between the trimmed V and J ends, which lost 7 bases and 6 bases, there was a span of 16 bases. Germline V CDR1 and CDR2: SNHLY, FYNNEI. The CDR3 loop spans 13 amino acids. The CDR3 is CASKWTSYVEQYF. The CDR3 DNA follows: TGTGCCAGCAAATGGACGTCGTACGTCGAGCAGTACTTC.

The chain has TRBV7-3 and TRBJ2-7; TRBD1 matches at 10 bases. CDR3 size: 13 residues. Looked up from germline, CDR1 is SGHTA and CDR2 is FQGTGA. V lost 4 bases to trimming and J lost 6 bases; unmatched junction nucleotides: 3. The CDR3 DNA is TGTGCCAGCAGCTGGGACAGGGGTTCCGAGCAGTACTTC. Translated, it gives CASSWDRGSEQYF. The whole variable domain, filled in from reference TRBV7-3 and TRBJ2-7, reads GAGVSQTPSNKVTEKGKYVELRCDPISGHTALYWYRQSLGQGPEFLIYFQGTGAADDSGLPNDRFFAVRPEGSVSTLKIQRTERGDSAVYLCASSWDRGSEQYFGPGTRLTVT.

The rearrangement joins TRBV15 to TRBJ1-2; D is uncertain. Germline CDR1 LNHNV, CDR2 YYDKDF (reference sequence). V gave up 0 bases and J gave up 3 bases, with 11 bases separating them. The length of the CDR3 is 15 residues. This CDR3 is CATSRDEPGHYGYTF. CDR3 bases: TGTGCCACCAGCAGAGACGAACCGGGCCACTATGGCTACACCTTC.

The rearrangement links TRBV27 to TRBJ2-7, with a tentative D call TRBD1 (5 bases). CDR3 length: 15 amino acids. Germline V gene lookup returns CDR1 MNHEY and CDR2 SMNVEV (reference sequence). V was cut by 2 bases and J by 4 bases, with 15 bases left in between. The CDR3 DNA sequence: TGTGCCAGCAGTTTAGGTGCAGGGATTCTTTACGAGCAGTACTTC. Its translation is CASSLGAGILYEQYF.

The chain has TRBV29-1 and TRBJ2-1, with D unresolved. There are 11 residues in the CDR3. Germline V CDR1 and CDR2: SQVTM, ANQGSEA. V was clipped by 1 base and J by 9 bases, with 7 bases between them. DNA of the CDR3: TGCAGCGTTGAAGCTCTCGGTGAGCAGTTCTTC. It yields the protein CSVEALGEQFF.

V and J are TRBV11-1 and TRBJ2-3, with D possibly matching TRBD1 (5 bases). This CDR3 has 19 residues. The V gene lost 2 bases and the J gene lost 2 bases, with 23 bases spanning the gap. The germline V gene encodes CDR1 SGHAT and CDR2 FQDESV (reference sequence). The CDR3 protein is CASSLSDREVWTYTDTQYF. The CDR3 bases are TGTGCCAGCAGCTTATCTGACAGAGAAGTCTGGACCTACACAGATACGCAGTATTTT.

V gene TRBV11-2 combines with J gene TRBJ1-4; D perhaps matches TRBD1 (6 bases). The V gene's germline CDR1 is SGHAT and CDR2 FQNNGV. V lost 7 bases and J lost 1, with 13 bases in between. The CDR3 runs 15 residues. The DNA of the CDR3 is TGTGCCAGCAAACCCCTAGGGGGAACTAATGAAAAACTGTTTTTT. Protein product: CASKPLGGTNEKLFF.

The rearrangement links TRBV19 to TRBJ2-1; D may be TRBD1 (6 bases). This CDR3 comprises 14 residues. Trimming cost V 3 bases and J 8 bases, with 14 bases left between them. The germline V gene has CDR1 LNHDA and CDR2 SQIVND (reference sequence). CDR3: CASSISGAADEQFF. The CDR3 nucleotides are TGTGCCAGTAGTATTTCAGGGGCAGCAGATGAGCAGTTCTTC.

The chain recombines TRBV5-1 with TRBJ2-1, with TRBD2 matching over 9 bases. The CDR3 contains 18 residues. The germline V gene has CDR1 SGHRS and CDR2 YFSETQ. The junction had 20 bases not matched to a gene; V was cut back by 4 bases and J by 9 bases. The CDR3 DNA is TGCGCCAGCAGCGCTAGCGGGATGGCCACAGGATACAAGTTTGAGCAGTTCTTC. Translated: CASSASGMATGYKFEQFF.

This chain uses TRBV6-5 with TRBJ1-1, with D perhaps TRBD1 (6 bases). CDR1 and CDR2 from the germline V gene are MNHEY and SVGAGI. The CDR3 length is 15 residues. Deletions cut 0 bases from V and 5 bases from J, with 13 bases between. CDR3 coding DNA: TGTGCCAGCAGTTACTCGACGGGAAGGGGGACTGAAGCTTTCTTT. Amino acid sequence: CASSYSTGRGTEAFF.

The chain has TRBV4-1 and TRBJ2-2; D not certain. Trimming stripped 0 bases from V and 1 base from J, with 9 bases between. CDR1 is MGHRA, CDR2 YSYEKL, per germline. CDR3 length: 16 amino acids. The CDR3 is CASSQERSWNTGELFF. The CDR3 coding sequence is TGCGCCAGCAGCCAAGAAAGGAGTTGGAACACCGGGGAGCTGTTTTTT.

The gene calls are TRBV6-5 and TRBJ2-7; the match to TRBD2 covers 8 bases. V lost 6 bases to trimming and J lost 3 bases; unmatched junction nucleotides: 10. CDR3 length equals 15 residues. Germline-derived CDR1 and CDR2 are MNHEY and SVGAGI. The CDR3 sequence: CASSTPGTRGYEQYF. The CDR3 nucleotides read TGTGCCAGCAGCACTCCCGGGACTAGAGGCTACGAGCAGTACTTC.

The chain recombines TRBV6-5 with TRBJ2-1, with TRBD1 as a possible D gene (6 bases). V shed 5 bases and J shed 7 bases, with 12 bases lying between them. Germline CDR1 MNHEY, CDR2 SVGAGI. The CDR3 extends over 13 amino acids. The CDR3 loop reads CASSLNTGNEQFF. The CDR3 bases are TGTGCCAGCAGTCTCAACACAGGGAATGAGCAGTTCTTC.

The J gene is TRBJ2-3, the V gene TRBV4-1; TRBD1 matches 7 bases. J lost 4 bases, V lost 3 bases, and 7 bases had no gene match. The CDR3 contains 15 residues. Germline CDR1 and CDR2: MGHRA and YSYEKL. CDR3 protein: CASSQRQGLADTQYF. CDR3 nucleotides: TGCGCCAGCAGCCAGAGACAGGGCCTCGCAGATACGCAGTATTTT.

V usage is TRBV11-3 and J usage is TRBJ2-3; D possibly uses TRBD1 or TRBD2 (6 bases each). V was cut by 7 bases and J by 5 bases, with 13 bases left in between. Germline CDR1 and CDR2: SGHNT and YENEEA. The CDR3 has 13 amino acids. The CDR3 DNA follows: TGTGCCAGCAAAAGGAGGGGGGAAGATACGCAGTATTTT. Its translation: CASKRRGEDTQYF.

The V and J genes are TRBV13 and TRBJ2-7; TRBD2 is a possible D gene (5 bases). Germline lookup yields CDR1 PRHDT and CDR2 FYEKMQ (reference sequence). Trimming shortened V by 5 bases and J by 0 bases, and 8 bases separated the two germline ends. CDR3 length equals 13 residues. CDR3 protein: CASSTGLSYEQYV. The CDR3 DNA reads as TGTGCCAGCAGCACCGGACTCTCCTACGAGCAGTACGTC.

The CDR3 DNA follows: TGTGCCAGCAGCTTATCTTACAATGAGCAGTTCTTC. This encodes CASSLSYNEQFF. The genes are TRBV13 and TRBJ2-1; D gene unclear. CDR3 size: 12 residues. V gave up 2 bases and J gave up 4 bases, with 3 bases separating them. The V gene's germline CDR1 is PRHDT and CDR2 FYEKMQ (reference sequence).

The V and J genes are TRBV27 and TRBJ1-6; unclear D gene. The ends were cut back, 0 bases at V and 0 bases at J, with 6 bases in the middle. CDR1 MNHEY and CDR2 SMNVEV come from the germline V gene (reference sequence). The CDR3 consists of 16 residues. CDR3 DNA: TGTGCCAGCAGTTTATCGGTGAGCTCCTATAATTCACCCCTCCACTTT. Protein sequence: CASSLSVSSYNSPLHF.

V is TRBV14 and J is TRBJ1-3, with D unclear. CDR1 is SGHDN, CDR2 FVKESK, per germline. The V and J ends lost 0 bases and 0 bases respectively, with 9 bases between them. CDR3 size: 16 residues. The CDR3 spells CASSQDGSTSGNTIYF. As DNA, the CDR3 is TGTGCCAGCAGCCAAGATGGGTCTACCTCTGGAAACACCATATATTTT.

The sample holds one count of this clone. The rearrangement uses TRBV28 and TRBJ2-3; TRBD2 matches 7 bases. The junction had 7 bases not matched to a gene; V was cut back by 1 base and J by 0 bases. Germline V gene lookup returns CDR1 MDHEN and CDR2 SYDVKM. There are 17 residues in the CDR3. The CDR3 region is CASSLFLGGGSTDTQYF. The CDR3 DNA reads TGTGCCAGCAGTTTATTCCTTGGCGGGGGAAGCACAGATACGCAGTATTTT.

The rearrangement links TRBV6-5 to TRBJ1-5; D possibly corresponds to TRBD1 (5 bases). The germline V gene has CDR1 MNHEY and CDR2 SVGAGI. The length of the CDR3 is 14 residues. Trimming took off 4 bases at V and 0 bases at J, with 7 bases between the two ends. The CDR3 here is CASSWDRSNQPQHF. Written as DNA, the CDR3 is TGTGCCAGCAGTTGGGACCGTAGCAATCAGCCCCAGCATTTT.

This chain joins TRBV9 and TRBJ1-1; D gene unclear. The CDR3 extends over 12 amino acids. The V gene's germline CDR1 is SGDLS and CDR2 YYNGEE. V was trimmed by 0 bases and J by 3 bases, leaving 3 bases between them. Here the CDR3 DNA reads TGTGCCAGCAGCGTAGGTCACACTGAAGCTTTCTTT. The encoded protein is CASSVGHTEAFF.

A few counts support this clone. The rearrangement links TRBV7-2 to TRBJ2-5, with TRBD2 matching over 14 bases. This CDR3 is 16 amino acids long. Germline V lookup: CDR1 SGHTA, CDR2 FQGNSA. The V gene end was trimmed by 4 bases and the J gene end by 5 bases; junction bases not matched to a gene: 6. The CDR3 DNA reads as TGTGCCAGCAGCTGGGGGACTAGCGGGAGCTGGGAGACCCAGTACTTC. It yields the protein CASSWGTSGSWETQYF.

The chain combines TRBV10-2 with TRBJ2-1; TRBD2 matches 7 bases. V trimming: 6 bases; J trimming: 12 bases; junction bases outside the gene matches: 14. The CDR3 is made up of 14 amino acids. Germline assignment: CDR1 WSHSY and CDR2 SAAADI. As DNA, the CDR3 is TGCGCCAGCAGGACCGGGGGACTACCTCTTGTGCAGTTCTTC. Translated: CASRTGGLPLVQFF.

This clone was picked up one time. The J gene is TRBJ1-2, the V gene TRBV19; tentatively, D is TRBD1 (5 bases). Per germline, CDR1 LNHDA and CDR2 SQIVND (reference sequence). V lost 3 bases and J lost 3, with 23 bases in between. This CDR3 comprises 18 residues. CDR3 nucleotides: TGTGCCAGTAGTATCCGGGTCTGGGACGGGGATAATCACTATGGCTACACCTTC. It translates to CASSIRVWDGDNHYGYTF. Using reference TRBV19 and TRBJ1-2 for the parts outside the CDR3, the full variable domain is DGGITQSPKYLFRKEGQNVTLSCEQNLNHDAMYWYRQDPGQGLRLIYYSQIVNDFQKGDIAEGYSVSREKKESFPLTVTSAQKNPTAFYLCASSIRVWDGDNHYGYTFGSGTRLTVV.

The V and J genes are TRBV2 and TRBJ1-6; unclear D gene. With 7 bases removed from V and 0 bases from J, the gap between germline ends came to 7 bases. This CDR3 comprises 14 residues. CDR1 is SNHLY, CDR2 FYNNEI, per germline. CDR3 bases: TGTGCCAGCAAGGGAAGCTCCTATAATTCACCCCTCCACTTT. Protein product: CASKGSSYNSPLHF.

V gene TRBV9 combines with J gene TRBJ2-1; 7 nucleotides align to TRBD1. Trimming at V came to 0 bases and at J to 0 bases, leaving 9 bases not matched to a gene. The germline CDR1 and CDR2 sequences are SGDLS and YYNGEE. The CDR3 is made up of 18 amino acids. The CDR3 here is CASSVGPGAGGSYNEQFF. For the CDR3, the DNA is TGTGCCAGCAGCGTAGGCCCCGGGGCAGGGGGCTCCTACAATGAGCAGTTCTTC.